The 30 T cell receptor beta chains below were found in one sample sequenced in a study of hypomethylating agent response in myelodysplastic syndrome. Some clones are missing from TCRdb's copy, which holds only in-frame ones; the method was immunoSEQ multiplex PCR. This table holds approximately 2,000 clones, 80% to 90% found once. The sequencing here drew on bone marrow, taken before or after starting hypomethylating agent treatment for myelodysplastic syndrome (not recorded which). The source is a human donor with myelodysplastic syndrome.

This clone appeared once. This chain links TRBV15 with TRBJ2-1; 8 bases align to TRBD2. The CDR3 covers 15 residues. Germline CDR1 LNHNV, CDR2 YYDKDF (reference sequence). J lost 8 bases, V lost 1 base, and 7 bases had no gene match. The CDR3 DNA reads as TGTGCCACCAGCAGAGTCGGGACTAGTGCCCATGAGCAGTTCTTC. Translating gives CATSRVGTSAHEQFF.

The chain uses TRBV2 and TRBJ1-5; no reliable D call. Germline V lookup: CDR1 SNHLY, CDR2 FYNNEI. CDR3 size: 14 residues. The V gene lost 3 bases and the J gene lost 0 bases, with 6 bases spanning the gap. The CDR3: CASSDAYSNQPQHF. The CDR3 nucleotides are TGTGCCAGCAGTGACGCATATAGCAATCAGCCCCAGCATTTT. The entire variable domain, with the rest obtained from reference TRBV2 and TRBJ1-5, is as follows: EPEVTQTPSHQVTQMGQEVILRCVPISNHLYFYWYRQILGQKVEFLVSFYNNEISEKSEIFDDQFSVERPDGSNFTLKIRSTKLEDSAMYFCASSDAYSNQPQHFGDGTRLSIL.

The chain employs TRBV6-6 and TRBJ2-1, with a tentative D call TRBD2 (6 bases). Germline V lookup: CDR1 MNHNY, CDR2 SVGAGI (reference sequence). The CDR3 has 16 residues. V gave up 0 bases and J gave up 6 bases, with 15 bases separating them. The CDR3, as DNA: TGTGCCAGCAGTTACTCGGGTAAAGGGCGGGGCAATGAGCAGTTCTTC. Amino acid sequence: CASSYSGKGRGNEQFF.

The chain carries TRBV28 and TRBJ2-7, with 9 bases aligning to TRBD2. Trimming removed 8 bases from V and 3 bases from J; junction bases left unmatched: 8. Germline assignment: CDR1 MDHEN and CDR2 SYDVKM. The CDR3 runs 14 residues. CDR3: CASAWLAGNYEQYF. DNA of the CDR3: TGTGCCAGCGCATGGCTAGCGGGAAACTACGAGCAGTACTTC.

This chain connects TRBV6-5 to TRBJ1-2; D possibly corresponds to TRBD1 (6 bases). Germline lookup yields CDR1 MNHEY and CDR2 SVGAGI. The CDR3 spans 15 residues. Between the trimmed V and J ends, which lost 0 bases and 10 bases, there was a span of 18 bases. The CDR3 loop reads CASSYSTGTSGAYTF. CDR3 in DNA: TGTGCCAGCAGTTACTCTACCGGGACTTCGGGGGCCTACACCTTC.

Within the sample, this clone is large (0.1 to 1%). This rearrangement joins TRBV6-5 to TRBJ2-7, with D hard to call. The CDR3 totals 16 residues. CDR1 and CDR2 from the germline V gene are MNHEY and SVGAGI. Deletions cut 0 bases from V and 3 bases from J, with 15 bases between. DNA of the CDR3: TGTGCCAGCAGTTACTCGAGGTCGCAGGTGGGCTACGAGCAGTACTTC. Its translation is CASSYSRSQVGYEQYF.

The chain links TRBV2 to TRBJ2-7; the D gene is possibly TRBD2 (5 bases). The germline gives CDR1 SNHLY, CDR2 FYNNEI. CDR3 length equals 15 residues. Trimming removed 6 bases from V and 2 bases from J, with 17 bases in between. DNA of the CDR3: TGTGCCAGCAGACTAGTGGCCCCTCAGGCCTACGAGCAGTACTTC. Its protein is CASRLVAPQAYEQYF.

The rearrangement joins TRBV30 to TRBJ2-3, with 11 bases matching TRBD2. Germline V gene lookup returns CDR1 GTSNPN and CDR2 SVGIG (reference sequence). V was clipped by 3 bases and J by 4 bases; unmatched bases: 9. The CDR3 spans 16 residues. The DNA for the CDR3 is TGTGCCTGGAGAGGACTGGTAGCGGGAGGGGCAGATACGCAGTATTTT. Its translation: CAWRGLVAGGADTQYF.

The chain carries TRBV7-9 and TRBJ1-1; perhaps TRBD1 as D (6 bases). The CDR3 is made up of 13 amino acids. CDR1 is SEHNR and CDR2 is FQNEAQ in the germline V gene (reference sequence). Trimming took 4 bases from V and 1 from J, leaving 7 bases between them. The CDR3 bases are TGTGCCAGCAGCTCGGGACAGAACACTGAAGCTTTCTTT. The encoded protein is CASSSGQNTEAFF.

The rearrangement joins TRBV5-4 to TRBJ2-7, with 9 bases aligning to TRBD2. CDR1 is SGHNT, CDR2 YYREEE, per germline (reference sequence). V gave up 0 bases and J gave up 2 bases; unmatched junction bases: 3. This CDR3 is 15 amino acids long. The CDR3 loop reads CASSLGSGGPYEQYF. The CDR3 DNA sequence: TGTGCCAGCAGCTTGGGTAGCGGGGGACCCTACGAGCAGTACTTC.

The chain carries TRBV11-3 and TRBJ2-3; either TRBD1 or TRBD2 may supply D (5 bases each). V lost 6 bases to trimming and J lost 2 bases, with 18 bases between them. The CDR3 is 16 amino acids. Germline V gene data show CDR1 as SGHNT and CDR2 as YENEEA. The CDR3 loop reads CASSSNWGSDTDTQYF. The DNA of the CDR3 is TGTGCCAGCAGTTCCAACTGGGGGAGTGACACAGATACGCAGTATTTT. The whole variable domain, remainder taken from reference TRBV11-3 and TRBJ2-3, is EAGVVQSPRYKIIEKKQPVAFWCNPISGHNTLYWYLQNLGQGPELLIRYENEEAVDDSQLPKDRFSAERLKGVDSTLKIQPAELGDSAVYLCASSSNWGSDTDTQYFGPGTRLTVL.

This clone was recorded only once. The chain combines TRBV21-1 with TRBJ2-1; the D call in the table, TRBD2, was not verified against the DNA. TRBV21-1 is an annotated pseudogene. The CDR3 contains 14 residues. The CDR3 region is CASSKEELADEQFF. The CDR3 DNA sequence: TGTGCCAGCAGCAAAGAGGAACTAGCGGATGAGCAGTTCTTC.

The V gene is TRBV5-4, the J gene TRBJ1-5; 8 nucleotides agree with TRBD1. With V trimmed by 4 bases and J by 9 bases, 9 bases remained unmatched. The V gene's germline CDR1 is SGHNT and CDR2 YYREEE (reference sequence). The CDR3 length is 14 residues. CDR3 sequence: CASSRQGTDSPQHF. The DNA for the CDR3 is TGTGCCAGCAGCCGACAGGGGACGGATTCGCCCCAGCATTTT.

The chain carries TRBV5-4 and TRBJ1-1, with D uncertain. CDR1 and CDR2 (germline): SGHNT, YYREEE (reference sequence). With 1 base removed from V and 1 base from J, the gap between germline ends came to 8 bases. The CDR3 is made up of 14 amino acids. The CDR3 coding sequence is TGTGCCAGCAGCTTGTGGGCTACGAACACTGAAGCTTTCTTT. Encoded protein: CASSLWATNTEAFF.

The chain uses TRBV30 and TRBJ1-6; possibly TRBD1 for D (5 bases). The CDR3 loop spans 12 amino acids. Germline lookup yields CDR1 GTSNPN and CDR2 SVGIG (reference sequence). V was trimmed by 5 bases and J by 8 bases, leaving 10 bases between them. In DNA, the CDR3 is TGTGCCTGGCAGGGATTGGATTCACCCCTCCACTTT. Its protein product is CAWQGLDSPLHF.

The CDR3 loop reads CASTPSGTSGSYNEQFF. The CDR3 bases are TGTGCCAGTACTCCTAGCGGGACTAGCGGTTCCTACAATGAGCAGTTCTTC. The chain joins TRBV19 to TRBJ2-1; 11 bases line up with TRBD2. This CDR3 comprises 17 residues. Germline CDR1 and CDR2: LNHDA and SQIVND (reference sequence). V was pared by 7 bases and J by 1 base, with 9 bases of the junction left unmatched.

The rearrangement links TRBV4-1 to TRBJ2-1; no firm D call. V lost 1 base and J 6 bases, leaving 10 bases between the germline ends. Germline lookup yields CDR1 MGHRA and CDR2 YSYEKL. This CDR3 has 14 amino acids. The chain's CDR3 is CASSQAGPANEQFF. CDR3 bases: TGCGCCAGCAGCCAAGCTGGGCCGGCCAATGAGCAGTTCTTC.

This chain connects TRBV5-1 to TRBJ2-1; TRBD2 aligns across 8 bases. Losses at the gene ends were 4 bases for V and 9 bases for J; bases not matched to a gene: 12. Germline loops: CDR1 SGHRS, CDR2 YFSETQ. This CDR3 spans 15 amino acids. The CDR3 reads CASSIWPGRGFEQFF. The DNA for the CDR3 is TGCGCCAGCAGCATATGGCCCGGGAGGGGATTTGAGCAGTTCTTC. The full variable domain, completed using reference TRBV5-1 and TRBJ2-1, is KAGVTQTPRYLIKTRGQQVTLSCSPISGHRSVSWYQQTPGQGLQFLFEYFSETQRNKGNFPGRFSGRQFSNSRSEMNVSTLELGDSALYLCASSIWPGRGFEQFFGPGTRLTVL.

The V call is TRBV7-9, the J call TRBJ1-5; D gene uncertain. This CDR3 contains 12 residues. CDR1 is SEHNR and CDR2 is FQNEAQ in the germline V gene (reference sequence). Trimming removed 5 bases at V and 2 bases at J, with 4 bases between. The CDR3 protein is CASSPGNQPQHF. CDR3 DNA sequence: TGTGCCAGCAGCCCCGGCAATCAGCCCCAGCATTTT. The complete variable domain, with remaining parts taken from reference TRBV7-9 and TRBJ1-5, reads DTGVSQNPRHKITKRGQNVTFRCDPISEHNRLYWYRQTLGQGPEFLTYFQNEAQLEKSRLLSDRFSAERPKGSFSTLEIQRTEQGDSAMYLCASSPGNQPQHFGDGTRLSIL.

The V and J genes are TRBV7-9 and TRBJ2-3; TRBD2 aligns across 13 bases. The trim removed 5 bases at V and 1 base at J, leaving 9 bases unmatched. Germline CDR1 is SEHNR and CDR2 is FQNEAQ (reference sequence). The CDR3 length is 18 residues. Here the CDR3 DNA reads TGTGCCAGCAGCCGAACTAGCGGGGGGGCCCGGCGCACAGATACGCAGTATTTT. Residues: CASSRTSGGARRTDTQYF.

The chain employs TRBV15 and TRBJ1-1; tentative D call: TRBD1 (5 bases). The CDR3 covers 13 residues. Between the trimmed V and J ends, which lost 0 bases and 4 bases, there was a span of 6 bases. The germline V gene has CDR1 LNHNV and CDR2 YYDKDF (reference sequence). The CDR3 region has the DNA TGTGCCACCAGCAGAGATGGGGGCACTGAAGCTTTCTTT. It codes for CATSRDGGTEAFF. The whole variable domain, remainder taken from reference TRBV15 and TRBJ1-1, is DAMVIQNPRYQVTQFGKPVTLSCSQTLNHNVMYWYQQKSSQAPKLLFHYYDKDFNNEADTPDNFQSRRPNTSFCFLDIRSPGLGDTAMYLCATSRDGGTEAFFGQGTRLTVV.

The J gene is TRBJ2-1, the V gene TRBV21-1; the table calls TRBD2, which could not be checked here. TRBV21-1 is classified as a pseudogene. This CDR3 has 19 amino acids. This CDR3 reads CASSKARTSGRARVNEQFF. Here the CDR3 DNA reads TGTGCCAGCAGCAAAGCGCGGACTAGCGGGAGGGCCCGAGTAAATGAGCAGTTCTTC.

CDR3 amino acids: CASSLDPVGELFF. The CDR3 nucleotides read TGTGCCAGCAGCTTAGATCCAGTAGGGGAGCTGTTTTTT. V is TRBV11-3 and J is TRBJ2-2, with D unresolved. This CDR3 comprises 13 residues. The germline CDR1 and CDR2 sequences are SGHNT and YENEEA. The ends were cut back, 0 bases at V and 8 bases at J, with 7 bases in the middle.

The V call is TRBV10-3, the J call TRBJ1-2, with D maybe TRBD1 (5 bases). CDR1 and CDR2 from the germline V gene are ENHRY and SYGVKD. This CDR3 contains 13 residues. V lost 2 bases to trimming and J lost 2 bases, with 6 bases between them. The CDR3 spells CAISEDRNYGYTF. As DNA, the CDR3 is TGTGCCATCAGTGAGGACAGAAACTATGGCTACACCTTC.

This clone was recorded once. The rearrangement links TRBV7-8 to TRBJ2-5; no clear D. Trimming pared 3 bases from V and 2 bases from J, leaving 4 bases between. There are 12 residues in the CDR3. CDR1 is SGHVS, CDR2 FQNEAQ, per germline. CDR3 sequence reads: CASSLGQETQYF. Here the CDR3 DNA reads TGTGCCAGCAGCTTGGGGCAAGAGACCCAGTACTTC.

J is TRBJ2-1 and V is TRBV11-3; possible D gene TRBD2, 5 bases. Trimming cost V 5 bases and J 7 bases, with 12 bases left between them. Germline V gene sequence: CDR1 SGHNT, CDR2 YENEEA. The CDR3 runs to 13 residues. DNA for the CDR3: TGTGCCAGCAGCAGGGAGTATTTTAATGAGCAGTTCTTC. Translating gives CASSREYFNEQFF.

The chain is built from TRBV6-5 and TRBJ1-2; D gene unclear. The CDR3 contains 13 residues. The germline V gene has CDR1 MNHEY and CDR2 SVGAGI. The V end lost 6 bases, the J end lost 8 bases, and 16 bases lay between the germline ends. CDR3 DNA: TGTGCCAGCAGGCCCCCGGGAAAAGGCGGCTACACCTTC. This gives the protein CASRPPGKGGYTF.

The chain recombines TRBV15 with TRBJ2-4; D remains unclear. The CDR3 extends over 13 amino acids. Per germline, CDR1 LNHNV and CDR2 YYDKDF (reference sequence). V lost 8 bases to trimming and J lost 6 bases, with 14 bases between them. The CDR3 sequence is CATVSPGGNIQYF. For the CDR3, the DNA is TGTGCCACCGTCTCACCTGGCGGAAACATTCAGTACTTC.

The chain joins TRBV28 to TRBJ2-3; the match to TRBD1 covers 7 bases. This CDR3 has 14 amino acids. Germline-derived CDR1 and CDR2 are MDHEN and SYDVKM. The ends lost 8 bases at V and 0 bases at J; junction bases unmatched: 5. The CDR3 protein is CASVRDSSTDTQYF. CDR3 nucleotides: TGTGCCAGCGTCCGGGACAGCAGCACAGATACGCAGTATTTT.

In this sample, this clone turned up once. This chain links TRBV27 with TRBJ1-4; TRBD1 aligns across 8 bases. The V gene end was trimmed by 5 bases and the J gene end by 6 bases; junction bases not matched to a gene: 2. The CDR3 is 13 residues long. Germline CDR1 reads MNHEY; CDR2 reads SMNVEV (reference sequence). The CDR3 region is CASSGQGYEKLFF. CDR3 bases: TGTGCCAGCAGTGGACAGGGATATGAAAAACTGTTTTTT.